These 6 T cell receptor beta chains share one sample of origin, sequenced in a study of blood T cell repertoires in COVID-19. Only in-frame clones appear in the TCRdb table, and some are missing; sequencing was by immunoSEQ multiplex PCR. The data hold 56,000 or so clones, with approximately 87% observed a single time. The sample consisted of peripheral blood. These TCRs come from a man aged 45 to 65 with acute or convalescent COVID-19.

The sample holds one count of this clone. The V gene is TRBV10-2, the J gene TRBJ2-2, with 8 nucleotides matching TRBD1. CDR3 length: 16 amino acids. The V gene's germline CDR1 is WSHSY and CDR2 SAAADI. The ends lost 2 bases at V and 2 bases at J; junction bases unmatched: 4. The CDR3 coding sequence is TGCGCCAGCAGTGAGGATGGACAGGGAAACACCGGGGAGCTGTTTTTT. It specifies CASSEDGQGNTGELFF.

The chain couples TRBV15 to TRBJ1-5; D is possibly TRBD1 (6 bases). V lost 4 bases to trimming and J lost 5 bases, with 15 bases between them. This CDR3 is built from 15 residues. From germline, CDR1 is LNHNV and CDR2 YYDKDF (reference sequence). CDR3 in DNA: TGTGCCACCAGCACCGGTCCTCCAGGGGATCAGCCCCAGCATTTT. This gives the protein CATSTGPPGDQPQHF. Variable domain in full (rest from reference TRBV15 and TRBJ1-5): DAMVIQNPRYQVTQFGKPVTLSCSQTLNHNVMYWYQQKSSQAPKLLFHYYDKDFNNEADTPDNFQSRRPNTSFCFLDIRSPGLGDTAMYLCATSTGPPGDQPQHFGDGTRLSIL.

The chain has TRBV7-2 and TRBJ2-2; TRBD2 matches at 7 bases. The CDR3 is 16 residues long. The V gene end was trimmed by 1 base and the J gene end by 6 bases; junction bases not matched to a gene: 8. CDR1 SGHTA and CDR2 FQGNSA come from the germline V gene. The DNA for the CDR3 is TGTGCCAGCAGCTTAGGGGGAGGGTCGGAGGCCGGGGAGCTGTTTTTT. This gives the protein CASSLGGGSEAGELFF.

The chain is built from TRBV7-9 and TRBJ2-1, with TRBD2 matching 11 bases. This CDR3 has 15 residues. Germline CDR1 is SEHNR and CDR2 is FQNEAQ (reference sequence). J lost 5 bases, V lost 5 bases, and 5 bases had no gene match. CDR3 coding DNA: TGTGCCAGCAGCCCCAAGACTAGCGGGAACAATGAGCAGTTCTTC. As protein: CASSPKTSGNNEQFF.

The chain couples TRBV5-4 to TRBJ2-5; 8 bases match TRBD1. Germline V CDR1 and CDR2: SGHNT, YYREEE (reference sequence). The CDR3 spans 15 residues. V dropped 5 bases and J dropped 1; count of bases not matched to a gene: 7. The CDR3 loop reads CASSFGQGSQETQYF. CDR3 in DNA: TGTGCCAGCAGTTTCGGACAGGGTTCCCAAGAGACCCAGTACTTC.

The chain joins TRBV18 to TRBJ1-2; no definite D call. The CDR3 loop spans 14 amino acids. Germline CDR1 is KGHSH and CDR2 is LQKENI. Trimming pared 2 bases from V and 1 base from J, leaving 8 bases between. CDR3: CASSPGAVNYGYTF. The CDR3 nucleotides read TGTGCCAGCTCACCAGGAGCGGTTAACTATGGCTACACCTTC. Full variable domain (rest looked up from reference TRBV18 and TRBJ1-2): NAGVMQNPRHLVRRRGQEARLRCSPMKGHSHVYWYRQLPEEGLKFMVYLQKENIIDESGMPKERFSAEFPKEGPSILRIQQVVRGDSAAYFCASSPGAVNYGYTFGSGTRLTVV.